These 15 T cell receptor beta chains share one sample of origin, sequenced in a study of Graves' ophthalmopathy and Graves' hyperthyroidism. CDR3 regions of TCR beta were amplified from RNA transcripts. HTBI primers primed a first-round RT-PCR, and a second-round multiplex PCR followed. Via MiXCR, TCRdb re-called the multiplex PCR reads, giving one row per CDR3 protein. The sample carries about 590,000 distinct CDR3 sequences, just under 40% recorded once. The specimen sequenced was peripheral blood or thyroid tissue (not recorded which). The receptors originated from an adult man with Graves' hyperthyroidism.

Only a few counts were recorded for this clonotype. The CDR3 coding sequence is TGTGCCAGCACTGGGGGACCCCGGGCCCACGAGCAGTACTTC. It yields the protein CASTGGPRAHEQYF. The genes are TRBV28 and TRBJ2-7; the D gene could be TRBD1 or TRBD2 (5 bases each). This CDR3 is 14 amino acids long. V was cut by 7 bases and J by 5 bases, with 18 bases left in between. Germline CDR1 reads MDHEN; CDR2 reads SYDVKM.

The chain combines TRBV10-3 with TRBJ1-3; no firm D call. Germline V gene sequence: CDR1 ENHRY, CDR2 SYGVKD. The CDR3 is made up of 16 amino acids. V was shortened by 3 bases and J by 3 bases, with 15 bases between the two germline ends. CDR3 DNA sequence: TGTGCCATCAGTGATCCAGGACTCACGATTGGAAACACCATATATTTT. This sequence encodes CAISDPGLTIGNTIYF.

This chain connects TRBV29-1 to TRBJ1-3; 8 bases are a match to TRBD1. Looked up from germline, CDR1 is SQVTM and CDR2 is ANQGSEA. The CDR3 loop spans 14 amino acids. Germline trimming cut 2 bases from V and 3 bases from J; bases unmatched to any gene: 3. CDR3 in DNA: TGCAGCGTTGAATATACAGGGGGTGGAAACACCATATATTTT. It encodes CSVEYTGGGNTIYF.

This clonotype was counted only a few times. The CDR3 spells CSARERGTGVYQPQHF. In DNA form, the CDR3 reads TGCAGTGCTAGAGAGAGGGGGACAGGGGTTTATCAGCCCCAGCATTTT. This sequence joins TRBV20-1 and TRBJ1-5; 10 bases line up with TRBD1. V gave up 0 bases and J gave up 5 bases; unmatched junction bases: 7. The CDR3 covers 16 residues. CDR1 and CDR2 (germline): DFQATT, SNEGSKA (reference sequence).

The chain joins TRBV2 to TRBJ2-7; unclear D gene. The tail of the sequence fits TRBJ2-4 better, so the J call may be wrong. The CDR3 runs 16 residues. Germline lookup yields CDR1 SNHLY and CDR2 FYNNEI. In nucleotides, the CDR3 is TGTGCCAGCAAGGGATTTTCAGCACTAGCCAAAAACATTCAGTACTTC. Protein: CASKGFSALAKNIQYF.

Ten or more counts support this clonotype. The rearrangement uses TRBV12-3 or TRBV12-4 and TRBJ2-7, with D hard to call. The length of the CDR3 is 14 residues. The V end was cut by 3 bases, the J end by 5 bases, with 14 bases between. CDR3 loop: CASSFVVGLNEQYF. The CDR3, as DNA: TGTGCCAGCAGTTTTGTGGTGGGTTTGAACGAGCAGTACTTC.

The chain is built from TRBV10-2 and TRBJ2-7; D unclear. This CDR3 is built from 11 residues. The V end lost 6 bases, the J end lost 5 bases, and 8 bases lay between the germline ends. Looked up from germline, CDR1 is WSHSY and CDR2 is SAAADI. This CDR3 reads CASSQINEQYF. CDR3 in DNA: TGCGCCAGCAGCCAAATAAACGAGCAGTACTTC.

The V gene is TRBV7-6, the J gene TRBJ2-7; D may be TRBD1 (6 bases). The CDR3 has 14 amino acids. With 5 bases removed from V and 1 base from J, the gap between germline ends came to 12 bases. Germline V lookup: CDR1 SGHVS, CDR2 FNYEAQ. CDR3 amino acids: CASSPDSTSYEQYF. CDR3 nucleotide sequence: TGTGCCAGCAGCCCGGACAGCACTTCCTACGAGCAGTACTTC.

This clonotype came up many times. The genes are TRBV12-3 or TRBV12-4 and TRBJ1-6; D is undetermined. The CDR3 consists of 14 residues. V lost 5 bases, J lost 7 bases, and 12 bases lay in between. The CDR3: CASSPRDSNSPLHF. CDR3 in DNA: TGTGCCAGCAGTCCCCGGGATTCGAATTCACCCCTCCACTTT.

This clonotype was counted at least ten times. The gene calls are TRBV9 and TRBJ1-1; D is perhaps TRBD1 (5 bases). The CDR3 runs to 14 residues. The V gene's germline CDR1 is SGDLS and CDR2 YYNGEE. Trimming removed 4 bases from V and 3 bases from J, with 13 bases in between. This chain's CDR3 is CASSHGTFDTEAFF. CDR3 bases: TGTGCCAGCAGCCATGGGACTTTTGACACTGAAGCTTTCTTT.

This clonotype was counted many times. The rearrangement links TRBV11-2 to TRBJ2-5; unclear D gene. The CDR3 length is 13 residues. V gave up 8 bases and J gave up 0 bases, with 10 bases separating them. The germline gives CDR1 SGHAT, CDR2 FQNNGV. CDR3 sequence (DNA): TGTGCCAGCCGAACAGCGTACCAAGAGACCCAGTACTTC. Its protein is CASRTAYQETQYF.

The V call is TRBV10-3, the J call TRBJ2-7; the D gene is possibly TRBD2 (7 bases). The CDR3 loop spans 18 amino acids. Germline CDR1 reads ENHRY; CDR2 reads SYGVKD. V dropped 6 bases and J dropped 5 bases, with 29 bases sitting between them. CDR3 sequence: CAISPNRDYQGRIDEQYF. CDR3 coding DNA: TGTGCCATCAGCCCCAACAGGGACTACCAGGGCCGGATTGACGAGCAGTACTTC.

Worth noting for this clonotype: No conserved phenylalanine or tryptophan is present at the end of the CDR3, so a read error is the likely explanation. The limits of the CDR3 on the DNA are not certain, so only TCRdb's listed CDR3 is given. The chain employs TRBV2 and TRBJ1-2; the table names TRBD1, a call not compared with the DNA. CDR1 is SNHLY, CDR2 FYNNEI, per germline. The CDR3 comprises 8 residues, both ends counted. CDR3 loop: CASSPRDR.

This clonotype was picked up many times. The J gene is TRBJ1-2, the V gene TRBV2; D is unresolved. The CDR3 spans 14 residues. CDR1 SNHLY and CDR2 FYNNEI come from the germline V gene. V was pared by 6 bases and J by 8 bases, with 19 bases between. CDR3: CASRETGNNGGYTF. For the CDR3, the DNA is TGTGCCAGCAGGGAGACCGGGAATAACGGCGGCTACACCTTC. The full variable domain, its missing parts supplied by reference TRBV2 and TRBJ1-2, is EPEVTQTPSHQVTQMGQEVILRCVPISNHLYFYWYRQILGQKVEFLVSFYNNEISEKSEIFDDQFSVERPDGSNFTLKIRSTKLEDSAMYFCASRETGNNGGYTFGSGTRLTVV.

The chain links TRBV20-1 to TRBJ1-6; no clear D gene. This CDR3 has 15 residues. V shed 1 base and J shed 0 bases, with 7 bases lying between them. The germline V gene encodes CDR1 DFQATT and CDR2 SNEGSKA (reference sequence). The CDR3 sequence: CSARGFTSYNSPLHF. As DNA, the CDR3 is TGCAGTGCTAGAGGGTTCACCTCCTATAATTCACCCCTCCACTTT.